This T cell receptor beta chain was captured in a study of cytomegalovirus exposure and HLA in healthy donors. Overall study results and limits: According to the study, roughly 180 TCR beta chains were cytomegalovirus-associated. When presence/absence was analysed, sequencing depth was taken to be roughly uniform across donors. Association with HLA alleles at 0.05 false discovery rate was found for approximately 18,000 TCR beta sequences in a later analysis. Common viral pathogens were later found to be apparently linked to several of the most significant clusters.

This CDR3 is built from 14 residues. Trimming took off 3 bases at V and 8 bases at J, with 14 bases between the two ends. Germline V gives CDR1 MNHEY, CDR2 SMNVEV (reference sequence). PCR involved 60 Vbeta and 13 Jbeta primers. Measured with immunoSEQ multiplex PCR; TCRdb has only the in-frame clones, and not every one. This table has 95,000 to 150,000 clones, around 75% appearing once. A note on this clone: The antigen remains unidentified.

The sequence was obtained from a woman aged 45-59 years in good health and CMV-seronegative. V is TRBV27 and J is TRBJ2-1; TRBD2 is a possible D gene (6 bases). The specimen sequenced was PBMCs. This CDR3 reads CASSFTPGADEQFF. As DNA, the CDR3 is TGTGCCAGCAGTTTCACCCCGGGAGCTGATGAGCAGTTCTTC.